The entry below describes one TCR beta chain. This clonotype has only a few counts. Its binding antigen is unknown. No base quality values were provided; no much bigger clone lies one nucleotide off. These data belong to a study of human T cells and chemical hapten exposure (dated by TCRdb to the early 2020s). About the investigation overall: For sensitization, 2% DPC in acetone was applied to a roughly 2 cm by roughly 2 cm area of upper inner arm skin. Throughout the study period of about 25 weeks, patients also received therapeutic DPC doses to the scalp every week. Patch testing was performed on the upper back with Finn chambers containing 0.01% DPC, and the patch tests were scored after 6 days according to International Contact Dermatitis Research Group standards. The patient cohort, mostly female, included alopecia areata with under or over 50% scalp involvement, alopecia totalis and alopecia universalis. Libraries were combined into a pool for sequencing, and differences in TCR yield between samples came mainly from small differences in library volumes within the pool. This study followed changes in the peripheral blood TCR repertoire in vivo during primary and secondary sensitization of alopecia patients to the hapten diphenylcyclopropenone (DPC). Blood samples were taken from patients before sensitization (week 0) and then at 2, 6 and about 24 weeks after DPC sensitization. Blood for TCR sequencing was provided by twenty-nine alopecia patients at one to four time points (pre-sensitization, 2, 6 and 24 weeks).

The time point label corresponds to: patch test 3, about 24 weeks after DPC sensitization. The treatment or condition label corresponds to: therapeutic diphenylcyclopropenone sensitization with weekly scalp DPC. Blood at each patch-test visit was drawn before the patch test was applied. To be eligible, patients had to be aged 18 to 70, diagnosed with alopecia and judged suitable for DPC therapy, while pregnant patients were excluded. Total RNA was extracted from unfractionated whole blood collected in Tempus Blood RNA tubes. What the study reported, not specific to this receptor: No change with DPC sensitization was found in the number of TCRs above 1 in 1000 frequency, and no evidence of global repertoire structure alterations was found. After repeated subsampling, changes were observed in the strength of the expansion versus patch-test correlation and in the threshold at which the correlation became significant. Patch test score was positively correlated with the number of PT1 expanded TCRs, with significance at thresholds 8, 16 and 32 but not at 4. Alopecia, a presumed autoimmune disease, was present in all patients, so the immune response of the patients might differ from that of healthy individuals. Significantly more large CDR3 similarity clusters were formed by expanded TCRs than by pre-sensitization or healthy control sets, consistent with antigen-driven responses.

Library method: RACE. Sequencing was carried out with a NextSeq 500. During library preparation, unique molecular identifiers were attached to individual cDNA molecules so that TCRs could be counted in a quantitative, reproducible way. From each blood RNA sample, both TCR alpha and TCR beta chains were sequenced. The authors processed their data as follows. The median number of TCRs per sample was 95,638, ranging from about 23,224 to 700,000. The Decombinator software suite was used to annotate the V, J and CDR3 of the TCR reads. For PS versus PT1 abundance plots, all samples were subsampled to the same number of TCRs (28,000). TCRs were defined as expanded if absent before sensitization and observed at least eight times at the 2-week time point. TCRdb reprocessing: public reads trimmed at Q25 with fastp, clones called with MiXCR, in-frame beta chains kept. Entries that share a CDR3 protein sequence are merged under the most common genes and DNA. These V and J calls derive from TCRdb rather than the authors' analysis. The sample table holds approximately 80,000 distinct CDR3 sequences, of which 9.5% to 14% were seen once. The ten largest clonotypes hold around 3.7% of the sample.

The germline V gene (reference sequence) gives CDR1 as SEHNR and CDR2 as FQNEAQ. From the cysteine up to the phenylalanine, the CDR3 has a length of 17 residues. The CDR3 DNA has 51 bases and is translated from base 1. Germline trimming: 1 base from V, 0 bases from J; junction bases outside gene matches: 4. Material: whole blood, obtained in connection with sensitization to the hapten diphenylcyclopropenone (DPC). This receptor was identified in a woman aged 45 to 65 with alopecia areata. Some clones in this sample may be carry-over from other donors' samples. The chain is encoded by TRBV7-9 joined to TRBJ2-1, and TRBD2 aligns with 9 junction nucleotides. The CDR3 amino acid sequence is: CASSLVSGSLSYNEQFF. Read as DNA, the sequence is TGTGCCAGCAGCTTAGTTAGCGGGAGCCTCTCCTACAATGAGCAGTTCTTC. Where the CDR3 stops, the reference TRBV7-9 and TRBJ2-1 genes take over; the full variable domain is DTGVSQNPRHKITKRGQNVTFRCDPISEHNRLYWYRQTLGQGPEFLTYFQNEAQLEKSRLLSDRFSAERPKGSFSTLEIQRTEQGDSAMYLCASSLVSGSLSYNEQFFGPGTRLTVL.